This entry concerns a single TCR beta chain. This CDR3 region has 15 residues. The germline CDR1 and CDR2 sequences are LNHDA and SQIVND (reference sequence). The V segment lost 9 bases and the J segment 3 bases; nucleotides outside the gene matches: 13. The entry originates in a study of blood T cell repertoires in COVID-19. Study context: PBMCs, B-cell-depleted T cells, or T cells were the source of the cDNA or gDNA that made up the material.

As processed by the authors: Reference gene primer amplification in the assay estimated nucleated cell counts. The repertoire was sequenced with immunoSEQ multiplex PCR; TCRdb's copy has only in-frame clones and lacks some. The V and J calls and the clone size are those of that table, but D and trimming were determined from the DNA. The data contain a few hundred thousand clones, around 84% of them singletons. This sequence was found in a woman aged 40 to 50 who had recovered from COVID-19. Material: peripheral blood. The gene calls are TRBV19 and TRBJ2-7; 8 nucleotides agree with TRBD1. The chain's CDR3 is CASKTRTGKDYEQYF. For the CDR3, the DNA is TGTGCCAGCAAGACGCGGACAGGGAAGGACTACGAGCAGTACTTC.